Listed below are T cell receptor beta chains from one sample, sequenced in a study of T cells in Graves' hyperthyroidism and ophthalmopathy. TCRdb analysed the multiplex PCR reads with MiXCR anew, one entry per CDR3 protein. The sample consists of 490,000 or so distinct CDR3 sequences, 46% of them appearing once. Sequenced input: peripheral blood or thyroid tissue (not recorded which). The receptors were gathered from an adult woman with Graves' disease, either hyperthyroidism or ophthalmopathy (not recorded which). Each CDR3 is given with its conserved first and last residue. A D gene is named only where the DNA matches it firmly. Clone size is shown for a subset of rows, as once, few, many or a class of expanded clone.

V	D	size	J	CDR3	DNA
TRBV15	NA	NA	TRBJ1-4	CATSRDLGGKEKLFF	TGTGCCACCAGCAGAGATCTGGGGGGCAAGGAAAAACTGTTTTTT
TRBV19	NA	NA	TRBJ1-1	CASSPGGTLVNTEAFF	TGTGCCAGCTCACCGGGGGGCACACTGGTGAACACTGAAGCTTTCTTT
TRBV7-9	TRBD1	NA	TRBJ2-5	CASSNAGQGLETQYF	TGTGCCAGCAGCAATGCGGGACAGGGACTGGAGACCCAGTACTTC
TRBV24-1	NA	NA	TRBJ1-2	CATSQSGLIYGYTF	TGTGCCACCAGTCAATCGGGACTCATCTATGGCTACACCTTC
TRBV24-1	NA	many	TRBJ1-5	CATSDTGDSNQPQHF	TGTGCCACCAGTGATACGGGAGATAGCAATCAGCCCCAGCATTTT
TRBV15	NA	medium-sized	TRBJ1-2	CATSRDRVGGYGYTF	TGTGCCACCAGCAGAGATCGGGTCGGAGGCTATGGCTACACCTTC
TRBV19	NA	NA	TRBJ1-5	CASRVAAGNTGDQPQHF	TGTGCCAGTAGAGTGGCAGCGGGTAACACCGGGGATCAGCCCCAGCATTTT
TRBV5-8	TRBD1	many	TRBJ1-1	CASSRGTVMNTEAFF	TGTGCCAGCTCCAGAGGGACAGTGATGAACACTGAAGCTTTCTTT
TRBV9	NA	once	TRBJ2-6	CASSSKASGTSLFSGANVLTF	TGTGCCAGCAGCTCAAAAGCCAGCGGGACATCCCTCTTCTCTGGGGCCAACGTCCTGACTTTC
TRBV7-2	NA	once	TRBJ1-2	CAGTSGTSREDTTNYGYTF	TGTGCCGGCACAAGCGGGACTAGCAGGGAGGACACCACTAACTATGGCTACACCTTC
TRBV5-4	NA	once	TRBJ2-6	CASSLVADWLSGANVLTF	TGTGCCAGCAGCTTAGTGGCGGATTGGCTCTCTGGGGCCAACGTCCTGACTTTC
TRBV29-1	NA	NA	TRBJ1-1	CSVVRGRAEAFF	TGCAGCGTTGTGAGGGGCCGGGCAGAAGCTTTCTTT
TRBV7-1	NA	once	TRBJ2-5	CASSSRDGRQETQYF	TGTGCCAGCAGCTCCCGGGACGGTAGGCAAGAGACCCAGTACTTC
TRBV7-2	NA	NA	TRBJ1-3	CASSRDSVISGNTIYF	TGTGCCAGCAGTCGAGACAGTGTGATCTCTGGAAACACCATATATTTT
TRBV20-1	TRBD1	many	TRBJ2-7	CSASDGTGFGQYF	TGCAGTGCCTCGGACGGGACAGGCTTCGGGCAGTACTTC
TRBV10-3	NA	few	TRBJ1-2	CAIGEGGYGYTF	TGTGCCATCGGGGAGGGCGGCTATGGCTACACCTTC
TRBV7-8	NA	NA	TRBJ2-6	CASSLERATEAF	TGTGCCAGCAGCTTAGAAAGGGCCACTGAAGCTTTC
TRBV27	NA	NA	TRBJ2-7	CASSFVPSYEQYF	TGTGCCAGCAGTTTTGTACCATCCTACGAGCAGTACTTC
TRBV7-9	NA	many	TRBJ1-1	CASSLAVGTEAFF	TGTGCCAGCAGCTTAGCGGTGGGCACTGAAGCTTTCTTT
TRBV5-1	NA	NA	TRBJ1-4	CASSTGGGKLFF	TGCGCCAGCTCGACAGGCGGTGGGAAACTGTTTTTT
TRBV5-1	NA	many	TRBJ1-3	CASSSGPAGNTIYF	TGCGCCAGCAGCTCCGGACCGGCTGGAAACACCATATATTTT
TRBV7-9	NA	NA	TRBJ1-2	CASLSAETNYGYTF	TGTGCCAGCCTCTCGGCAGAGACTAACTATGGCTACACCTTC
TRBV20-1	TRBD2	many	TRBJ2-2	CSAAGLLNTGELFF	TGCAGTGCTGCGGGACTACTGAACACCGGGGAGCTGTTTTTT
TRBV7-8	NA	NA	TRBJ2-7	CASSFRGRFSEQYF	TGTGCCAGCAGTTTTCGTGGGCGATTTTCCGAGCAGTACTTC
TRBV6-4	TRBD1	NA	TRBJ2-7	CATRTGGIEQYF	TGTGCCACTCGGACAGGGGGGATCGAGCAGTACTTC
TRBV10-3	NA	NA	TRBJ1-5	CAISRDRAQPQHF	TGTGCCATCAGCAGGGATCGGGCTCAGCCCCAGCATTTT
TRBV5-1	NA	NA	TRBJ2-7	CASSLVSGQRAYEQYF	TGCGCCAGCAGCTTGGTTAGCGGTCAGCGGGCCTACGAGCAGTACTTC
TRBV6-6	TRBD1	NA	TRBJ1-5	CASNTGASNQPQHF	TGTGCCAGCAATACAGGGGCGAGCAATCAGCCCCAGCATTTT
TRBV7-9	NA	many	TRBJ1-4	CASSLRDGTNEKLFF	TGTGCCAGCAGCTTAAGGGACGGAACTAATGAAAAACTGTTTTTT
TRBV30	NA	NA	TRBJ2-7	CAWSGQGYEQYF	TGTGCCTGGAGTGGGCAGGGATACGAGCAGTACTTC
TRBV11-2	TRBD1	once	TRBJ2-7	CASSQESAGGSYEQYF	TGCGCCAGCAGCCAAGAATCGGCAGGGGGATCCTACGAGCAGTACTTC
TRBV10-3	NA	few	TRBJ1-2	CAISDRTIAPNYGYTF	TGTGCCATCAGTGACCGGACTATAGCTCCGAACTATGGCTACACCTTC
TRBV19	NA	many	TRBJ1-2	CASRTTGYGYTF	TGTGCCAGTAGAACGACGGGCTATGGCTACACCTTC
TRBV7-9	NA	NA	TRBJ1-1	CASSFDQGNTEAFF	TGTGCCAGCAGCTTCGATCAGGGGAACACTGAAGCTTTCTTT
TRBV7-9	TRBD1	few	TRBJ1-5	CASSSRTGPNQPQHF	TGTGCCAGCAGCTCGCGGACAGGCCCCAATCAGCCCCAGCATTTT
TRBV19	NA	few	TRBJ1-5	CASRHTDSRTQHF	TGTGCCAGTAGGCACACCGACTCCCGTACCCAGCATTTT
TRBV7-6	TRBD1	many	TRBJ1-2	CASSLGPVTGGGGYTF	TGTGCCAGCAGCTTAGGCCCGGTCACAGGGGGCGGTGGCTACACCTTC
TRBV29-1	NA	many	TRBJ1-1	CSASPRVDTEAFF	TGCAGCGCTAGCCCCAGGGTGGACACTGAAGCTTTCTTT
TRBV2	NA	NA	TRBJ1-5	CASNLDTFLHQPQHF	TGTGCCAGCAACCTGGACACATTCCTCCATCAGCCCCAGCATTTT
TRBV5-6	NA	many	TRBJ2-3	CASSLALGRGGTDTQYF	TGTGCCAGCAGCTTGGCCTTGGGCAGGGGAGGGACAGATACGCAGTATTTT
TRBV29-1	NA	many	TRBJ1-1	CSVGNRAEEAFF	TGCAGCGTTGGAAACAGGGCCGAAGAAGCTTTCTTT
TRBV29-1	NA	many	TRBJ2-5	CSVAGLETQYF	TGCAGCGTTGCTGGGCTAGAGACCCAGTACTTC
TRBV20-1	NA	NA	TRBJ2-7	CSARDPQWEQYF	TGCAGTGCTAGAGACCCCCAGTGGGAGCAGTACTTC
TRBV2	TRBD1	many	TRBJ1-6	CASSRTGLNSPLHF	TGTGCCAGCAGCAGGACAGGGTTGAATTCACCCCTCCACTTT
TRBV7-9	NA	NA	TRBJ1-1	CASSPGGEAFF	TGTGCCAGCAGCCCAGGAGGGGAAGCTTTCTTT
TRBV7-9	NA	NA	TRBJ1-1	CASTKSKGNTEAFF	TGTGCCAGCACTAAATCCAAGGGGAACACTGAAGCTTTCTTT
TRBV7-9	TRBD1	NA	TRBJ2-7	CASSVYRGEQYF	TGTGCCAGCAGCGTGTACAGGGGGGAGCAGTACTTC
TRBV10-3	NA	many	TRBJ2-2	CAIRDPAGELFF	TGTGCCATCCGGGACCCGGCCGGGGAGCTGTTTTTT
TRBV29-1	TRBD2	NA	TRBJ2-7	CSVAPGTSGSYEQYF	TGCAGCGTTGCGCCCGGGACTAGCGGGAGCTACGAGCAGTACTTC
TRBV14	TRBD2	NA	TRBJ2-2	CASSQDGSLAGNTGELFF	TGTGCCAGCAGCCAAGATGGTTCCCTAGCGGGAAACACCGGGGAGCTGTTTTTT
TRBV5-6	NA	many	TRBJ1-1	CASSLVATEAFF	TGTGCCAGCAGCTTGGTAGCCACTGAAGCTTTCTTT
TRBV2	NA	many	TRBJ2-7	CASSEYAATYEQYF	TGTGCCAGCAGTGAATACGCAGCTACCTACGAGCAGTACTTC
TRBV13	NA	many	TRBJ2-2	CASSFGAVNTGELFF	TGTGCCAGCAGCTTTGGAGCGGTGAACACCGGGGAGCTGTTTTTT